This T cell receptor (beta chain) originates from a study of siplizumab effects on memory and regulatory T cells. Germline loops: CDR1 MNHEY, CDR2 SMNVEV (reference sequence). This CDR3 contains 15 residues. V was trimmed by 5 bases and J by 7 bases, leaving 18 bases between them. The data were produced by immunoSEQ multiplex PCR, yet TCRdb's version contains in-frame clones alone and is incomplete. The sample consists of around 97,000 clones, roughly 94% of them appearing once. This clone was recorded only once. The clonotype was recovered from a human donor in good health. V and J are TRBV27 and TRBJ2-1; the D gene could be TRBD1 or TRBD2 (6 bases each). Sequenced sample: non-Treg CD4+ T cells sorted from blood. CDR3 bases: TGTGCCAGCAGTCCAGGGGTCCTAGCGATGAATGAGCAGTTCTTC. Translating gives CASSPGVLAMNEQFF.